These 27 T cell receptor beta chains came from one sample sequenced in a study of T cell responses to AZD1222 COVID-19 vaccine. The repertoire was sequenced with immunoSEQ multiplex PCR; TCRdb's copy has only in-frame clones and lacks some. The sample yields around 150,000 clones, around nine tenths seen once. The source was peripheral blood, collected on day 0 of AZD1222 vaccination. These receptors were collected from an adult in good health.

This clone is classed as medium-sized. J is TRBJ2-5 and V is TRBV5-6, with TRBD2 matching over 12 bases. Germline CDR1 SGHDT, CDR2 YYEEEE. This CDR3 is built from 16 residues. The trim removed 3 bases at V and 4 bases at J, leaving 7 bases unmatched. CDR3 protein: CASSSPSGRARETQYF. Here the CDR3 DNA reads TGTGCCAGCAGCTCCCCTAGCGGGAGGGCCCGAGAGACCCAGTACTTC. Complete variable domain (other parts from reference TRBV5-6 and TRBJ2-5): DAGVTQSPTHLIKTRGQQVTLRCSPKSGHDTVSWYQQALGQGPQFIFQYYEEEERQRGNFPDRFSGHQFPNYSSELNVNALLLGDSALYLCASSSPSGRARETQYFGPGTRLLVL.

The chain joins TRBV19 to TRBJ2-1, with D perhaps TRBD1 (7 bases). Trimming removed 3 bases from V and 6 bases from J, with 21 bases in between. Per the germline V gene, CDR1 is LNHDA and CDR2 is SQIVND (reference sequence). The CDR3 consists of 17 residues. The chain's CDR3 is CASSIKEGALTLNEQFF. The DNA of the CDR3 is TGTGCCAGTAGTATTAAGGAGGGGGCCCTTACCCTCAATGAGCAGTTCTTC.

The chain is built from TRBV15 and TRBJ1-6; 9 bases are shared with TRBD1. The CDR3 sequence is 16 residues long. Germline lookup yields CDR1 LNHNV and CDR2 YYDKDF (reference sequence). With V trimmed by 2 bases and J by 7 bases, 6 bases remained unmatched. CDR3 in amino acids: CATSRTGTGLNSPLHF. The CDR3 coding sequence is TGTGCCACCAGCAGAACCGGGACAGGGCTAAATTCACCCCTCCACTTT.

The chain carries TRBV7-9 and TRBJ1-1, with TRBD1 as a possible D gene (6 bases). Germline CDR1 SEHNR, CDR2 FQNEAQ (reference sequence). V shed 3 bases and J shed 8 bases, with 10 bases lying between them. The CDR3 totals 12 residues. CDR3 residues: CASSFLGTEAFF. The CDR3 coding sequence is TGTGCCAGCAGCTTTCTCGGGACAGAAGCTTTCTTT.

The chain links TRBV9 to TRBJ2-2, with TRBD1 matching 10 bases. CDR3 size: 15 residues. V lost 5 bases and J lost 4; bases outside the gene matches: 5. Germline CDR1 and CDR2: SGDLS and YYNGEE. The CDR3 is CASSDRGRGTGELFF. The DNA for the CDR3 is TGTGCCAGCAGTGACAGGGGGCGAGGCACCGGGGAGCTGTTTTTT.

V gene TRBV6-6 combines with J gene TRBJ2-7; weak D call: TRBD2 (5 bases). Trimming pared 2 bases from V and 6 bases from J, leaving 5 bases between. This CDR3 is 11 amino acids long. In germline, CDR1 is MNHNY, CDR2 SVGAGI (reference sequence). The CDR3 loop is CASSYAGEQYF. The CDR3 DNA sequence: TGTGCCAGCAGTTACGCGGGCGAGCAGTACTTC.

V is TRBV9 and J is TRBJ2-3; D remains unclear. CDR3 length: 13 amino acids. The germline gives CDR1 SGDLS, CDR2 YYNGEE. The ends were cut back, 6 bases at V and 5 bases at J, with 13 bases in the middle. The CDR3 bases are TGTGCCAGCACCTCAGGTGGTCAAGATACGCAGTATTTT. Its translation is CASTSGGQDTQYF.

The chain links TRBV5-1 to TRBJ2-7; perhaps TRBD2 as D (5 bases). The CDR3 covers 16 residues. Trimming removed 3 bases from V and 0 bases from J, with 16 bases in between. Germline V gene lookup returns CDR1 SGHRS and CDR2 YFSETQ. In DNA, the CDR3 is TGCGCCAGCAGCTCCTTAATCGGCGGAGGCTCCTACGAGCAGTACTTC. Its translation: CASSSLIGGGSYEQYF. Complete variable domain (other parts from reference TRBV5-1 and TRBJ2-7): KAGVTQTPRYLIKTRGQQVTLSCSPISGHRSVSWYQQTPGQGLQFLFEYFSETQRNKGNFPGRFSGRQFSNSRSEMNVSTLELGDSALYLCASSSLIGGGSYEQYFGPGTRLTVT.

The chain has TRBV7-8 and TRBJ2-7; 8 bases map to TRBD2. Trimming cost V 0 bases and J 4 bases; bases outside gene matches: 8. Per germline, CDR1 SGHVS and CDR2 FQNEAQ. The CDR3 spans 16 residues. The DNA for the CDR3 is TGTGCCAGCAGCTTAGCGGGGCCCAGCGGGAGATACGAGCAGTACTTC. This gives the protein CASSLAGPSGRYEQYF.

The J gene is TRBJ2-7, the V gene TRBV19; 8 bases match TRBD2. The CDR3 totals 18 residues. The germline V gene has CDR1 LNHDA and CDR2 SQIVND (reference sequence). V shed 5 bases and J 2 bases; nucleotides not matched to a gene: 17. CDR3 in amino acids: CASSDRSRGGYNTYEQYF. CDR3 bases: TGTGCCAGTAGTGATCGGTCCCGGGGGGGCTACAATACCTACGAGCAGTACTTC.

The chain couples TRBV9 to TRBJ2-1; 15 bases agree with TRBD2. In germline, CDR1 is SGDLS, CDR2 YYNGEE. V gave up 4 bases and J gave up 5 bases; unmatched junction bases: 7. The length of the CDR3 is 17 residues. CDR3 in DNA: TGTGCCAGCAGCCCCGGGACTAGCGGGAGGATTGACAATGAGCAGTTCTTC. This gives the protein CASSPGTSGRIDNEQFF.

The chain carries TRBV7-9 and TRBJ1-1, with D uncertain. The CDR3 has 12 residues. Germline-derived CDR1 and CDR2 are SEHNR and FQNEAQ (reference sequence). The V end lost 0 bases, the J end lost 7 bases, and 6 bases lay between the germline ends. CDR3 sequence reads: CASSLAGREAFF. The CDR3 DNA reads as TGTGCCAGCAGCTTAGCCGGGCGTGAAGCTTTCTTT.

The rearrangement uses TRBV2 and TRBJ1-2, with D perhaps matching TRBD1 (5 bases). The V gene lost 6 bases and the J gene lost 10 bases, with 15 bases spanning the gap. This CDR3 has 12 residues. Germline V gene data show CDR1 as SNHLY and CDR2 as FYNNEI. CDR3 in amino acids: CASRGSGGHYTF. CDR3 DNA sequence: TGTGCCAGCAGGGGATCCGGGGGTCACTACACCTTC.

The V call is TRBV27, the J call TRBJ2-3, with unresolved D. Germline V gene data show CDR1 as MNHEY and CDR2 as SMNVEV (reference sequence). The V end lost 5 bases, the J end lost 2 bases, and 5 bases lay between the germline ends. The CDR3 has 12 amino acids. The DNA of the CDR3 is TGTGCCAGCAGTACATACACAGATACGCAGTATTTT. Translated, it gives CASSTYTDTQYF.

The chain couples TRBV2 to TRBJ2-5, with D possibly matching TRBD2 (5 bases). The CDR3 runs 14 residues. Germline CDR1 is SNHLY and CDR2 is FYNNEI. Trimming stripped 6 bases from V and 5 bases from J, with 16 bases between. This CDR3 reads CASRDGLSWETQYF. CDR3 nucleotides: TGTGCCAGCAGGGACGGACTTTCGTGGGAGACCCAGTACTTC. Complete variable domain (other parts from reference TRBV2 and TRBJ2-5): EPEVTQTPSHQVTQMGQEVILRCVPISNHLYFYWYRQILGQKVEFLVSFYNNEISEKSEIFDDQFSVERPDGSNFTLKIRSTKLEDSAMYFCASRDGLSWETQYFGPGTRLLVL.

This chain links TRBV11-2 with TRBJ1-4, with TRBD1 matching 7 bases. The trim removed 5 bases at V and 7 bases at J, leaving 7 bases unmatched. CDR1 is SGHAT, CDR2 FQNNGV, per germline. There are 14 residues in the CDR3. The CDR3, as DNA: TGTGCCAGCAGCCTTACAGGGGTGGGTGAAAAACTGTTTTTT. Residues: CASSLTGVGEKLFF.

On this clone itself: The same CDR3 is also encoded by other DNA sequences in this sample. The V and J genes are TRBV14 and TRBJ1-2; possibly TRBD1 for D (5 bases). Trimming removed 4 bases from V and 2 bases from J, with 8 bases in between. Per germline, CDR1 SGHDN and CDR2 FVKESK. CDR3 length equals 13 residues. The CDR3 DNA is TGTGCCAGCAGCCCCGGGACCAACTATGGCTACACCTTC. Its protein product is CASSPGTNYGYTF.

The rearrangement links TRBV7-8 to TRBJ1-5, with a weak D call TRBD1 (6 bases). V shed 4 bases and J shed 7 bases, with 20 bases lying between them. The length of the CDR3 is 16 residues. The germline gives CDR1 SGHVS, CDR2 FQNEAQ. CDR3 sequence (DNA): TGTGCCAGCAGCTCCCAAGGGGGGGGTGTTCGACAGCCCCAGCATTTT. It yields the protein CASSSQGGGVRQPQHF. Together with reference TRBV7-8 and TRBJ1-5, the CDR3 gives the full variable domain: GAGVSQSPRYKVAKRGQDVALRCDPISGHVSLFWYQQALGQGPEFLTYFQNEAQLDKSGLPSDRFFAERPEGSVSTLKIQRTQQEDSAVYLCASSSQGGGVRQPQHFGDGTRLSIL.

This sequence joins TRBV11-2 and TRBJ2-3; D gene ambiguous. The CDR3 totals 15 residues. Germline values: CDR1 SGHAT, CDR2 FQNNGV. With 0 bases removed from V and 2 bases from J, the gap between germline ends came to 9 bases. As DNA, the CDR3 is TGTGCCAGCAGCTTAGACCCAACTTCCACAGATACGCAGTATTTT. It yields the protein CASSLDPTSTDTQYF. The complete variable domain, with remaining parts taken from reference TRBV11-2 and TRBJ2-3, reads EAGVAQSPRYKIIEKRQSVAFWCNPISGHATLYWYQQILGQGPKLLIQFQNNGVVDDSQLPKDRFSAERLKGVDSTLKIQPAKLEDSAVYLCASSLDPTSTDTQYFGPGTRLTVL.

J is TRBJ2-2 and V is TRBV7-3; D not certain. The CDR3 is 13 residues long. CDR1 is SGHTA, CDR2 FQGTGA, per germline. Trimming left V 3 bases short and J 2 bases short, with 4 bases between. CDR3 nucleotide sequence: TGTGCCAGCAGCTTTCTTAACACCGGGGAGCTGTTTTTT. Residues: CASSFLNTGELFF.

The J gene is TRBJ1-5, the V gene TRBV3-1 (or the pseudogene TRBV3-2); 8 nucleotides match TRBD1. The J segment lost 5 bases and the V segment lost 1 base, leaving 4 bases of the junction unmatched. This CDR3 is built from 15 residues. The V gene's germline CDR1 is LGHDT and CDR2 YNNKEL (reference sequence). The CDR3 loop reads CASSQGPGGYQPQHF. CDR3 nucleotide sequence: TGTGCCAGCAGCCAAGGACCAGGGGGCTATCAGCCCCAGCATTTT.

V is TRBV29-1 and J is TRBJ2-2; D unresolved. The V and J ends lost 8 bases and 6 bases respectively, with 13 bases between them. The CDR3 spans 12 residues. CDR1 SQVTM and CDR2 ANQGSEA come from the germline V gene. CDR3 region: CSSLERAGELFF. CDR3 DNA: TGCAGCTCCCTGGAAAGGGCCGGGGAGCTGTTTTTT.

The chain recombines TRBV28 with TRBJ2-1; a weak D match, TRBD2 (6 bases). The V gene lost 2 bases and the J gene lost 0 bases, with 11 bases spanning the gap. The CDR3 sequence is 16 residues long. Germline CDR1 MDHEN, CDR2 SYDVKM. CDR3 nucleotides: TGTGCCAGCAGTTTACTCGGGACTTACTCCTACAATGAGCAGTTCTTC. It codes for CASSLLGTYSYNEQFF. Combining the CDR3 with reference TRBV28 and TRBJ2-1 gives the whole variable domain DVKVTQSSRYLVKRTGEKVFLECVQDMDHENMFWYRQDPGLGLRLIYFSYDVKMKEKGDIPEGYSVSREKKERFSLILESASTNQTSMYLCASSLLGTYSYNEQFFGPGTRLTVL.

V gene TRBV2 combines with J gene TRBJ1-2; TRBD1 might be the D (6 bases). This CDR3 has 14 amino acids. V lost 4 bases and J lost 14, with 23 bases in between. Germline assignment: CDR1 SNHLY and CDR2 FYNNEI. The CDR3 DNA follows: TGTGCCAGCAGTGCGAGGGGGGTTTTAGCAAGTAGAACCTTC. It translates to CASSARGVLASRTF. Full variable domain (remainder filled in from reference TRBV2 and TRBJ1-2): EPEVTQTPSHQVTQMGQEVILRCVPISNHLYFYWYRQILGQKVEFLVSFYNNEISEKSEIFDDQFSVERPDGSNFTLKIRSTKLEDSAMYFCASSARGVLASRTFGSGTRLTVV.

The chain carries TRBV5-1 and TRBJ1-3; possibly TRBD1 for D (5 bases). V lost 9 bases and J 0 bases, leaving 19 bases between the germline ends. In germline, CDR1 is SGHRS, CDR2 YFSETQ. CDR3 length: 16 residues. This CDR3 is CATSRDGSYSGNTIYF. The CDR3 region has the DNA TGCGCCACCTCGAGGGACGGCTCTTACTCTGGAAACACCATATATTTT.

The chain is built from TRBV27 and TRBJ2-7, with 12 nucleotides matching TRBD2. This CDR3 is 14 amino acids long. V was clipped by 10 bases and J by 4 bases; unmatched bases: 8. Germline V gene lookup returns CDR1 MNHEY and CDR2 SMNVEV (reference sequence). CDR3 DNA sequence: TGTGCCACCGCCAGCGGACTAGCGGGGTACGAGCAGTACTTC. The encoded protein is CATASGLAGYEQYF.

The V gene is TRBV14, the J gene TRBJ1-5, with 8 nucleotides matching TRBD1. Germline-derived CDR1 and CDR2 are SGHDN and FVKESK. The CDR3 extends over 18 amino acids. V shed 7 bases and J 4 bases; nucleotides not matched to a gene: 18. Here the CDR3 reads CASIWAPGGPYINQPQHF. For the CDR3, the DNA is TGTGCCAGCATATGGGCACCAGGGGGCCCGTACATTAATCAGCCCCAGCATTTT. Variable domain in full (rest from reference TRBV14 and TRBJ1-5): EAGVTQFPSHSVIEKGQTVTLRCDPISGHDNLYWYRRVMGKEIKFLLHFVKESKQDESGMPNNRFLAERTGGTYSTLKVQPAELEDSGVYFCASIWAPGGPYINQPQHFGDGTRLSIL.